Shown below are 31 T cell receptor beta chains from a single sample sequenced in a study of T cells in Graves' hyperthyroidism and ophthalmopathy. Amplification of TCR beta CDR3 regions used RNA as the template. With the HTBI primer set, the TCR CDR3 went through a first round of RT-PCR. TCRdb re-called the multiplex PCR reads with MiXCR, one entry per CDR3 protein. Of under 400,000 distinct CDR3 sequences in the sample, 15% to 20% were seen once. Input material: blood. Receptor source: a man aged 30 to 39 with Graves' hyperthyroidism.

This sequence joins TRBV12-3 or TRBV12-4 and TRBJ2-4; D unclear. This CDR3 comprises 14 residues. V was clipped by 1 base and J by 12 bases, with 16 bases between them. CDR3 coding DNA: TGTGCCAGCAGTTTAGGCTTTATTAAAGTCGGTCAGTACTTC. This codes for CASSLGFIKVGQYF.

This clonotype has more than one count but fewer than ten. The CDR3 region has the DNA TGTGCCAGCAGCGGAGACAGGGTATTTACAGATACGCAGTATTTT. This codes for CASSGDRVFTDTQYF. The rearrangement uses TRBV2 and TRBJ2-3; 7 bases fit TRBD1. V dropped 6 bases and J dropped 3; count of bases not matched to a gene: 9. CDR1 and CDR2 from the germline V gene are SNHLY and FYNNEI. The CDR3 length is 15 residues.

This clonotype occurred many times. The rearrangement joins TRBV12-3 or TRBV12-4 to TRBJ2-1; TRBD2 matches at 15 bases. There are 22 residues in the CDR3. V dropped 5 bases and J dropped 1; count of bases not matched to a gene: 18. CDR3 coding DNA: TGTGCCAGCAGTCCCTGGCCTGGGGGACTAGCGGGAGGACCCGGGTCCTACAATGAGCAGTTCTTC. This translates into CASSPWPGGLAGGPGSYNEQFF.

This clonotype was observed at least ten times. A read error may be the cause here, since a much bigger clone is one base away. In DNA, the CDR3 is TGTGCCAGCAGCGTAGGCGGCACAGATACGCAGTATTTT. This sequence encodes CASSVGGTDTQYF. V usage is TRBV9 and J usage is TRBJ2-3; D is unclear. V was clipped by 0 bases and J by 1 base, with 3 bases between them. Per germline, CDR1 SGDLS and CDR2 YYNGEE. This CDR3 has 13 residues.

This clonotype appeared a few times. Mismatch with germline at one junction end may stem from a read error. This rearrangement joins TRBV20-1 to TRBJ2-2; D call uncertain. Germline loops: CDR1 DFQATT, CDR2 SNEGSKA (reference sequence). CDR3 length: 13 residues. The DNA of the CDR3 is TGCAGTGCCCTGTCGAGGAACGCCGGGGAGCTGTTTTTT. Translation: CSALSRNAGELFF.

This clonotype was observed a handful of times. The V gene is TRBV5-1, the J gene TRBJ2-1; D is ambiguous. Trimming left V 0 bases short and J 8 bases short, with 15 bases between. This CDR3 has 15 amino acids. The germline gives CDR1 SGHRS, CDR2 YFSETQ. The chain's CDR3 is CASSLVNPGFDEQFF. CDR3 in DNA: TGCGCCAGCAGCTTGGTTAACCCAGGTTTTGATGAGCAGTTCTTC. The whole variable domain, remainder taken from reference TRBV5-1 and TRBJ2-1, is KAGVTQTPRYLIKTRGQQVTLSCSPISGHRSVSWYQQTPGQGLQFLFEYFSETQRNKGNFPGRFSGRQFSNSRSEMNVSTLELGDSALYLCASSLVNPGFDEQFFGPGTRLTVL.

This clonotype was detected ten times or more. The chain employs TRBV28 and TRBJ1-2; D is ambiguous. The V and J ends lost 8 bases and 4 bases respectively, with 8 bases between them. Germline CDR1 is MDHEN and CDR2 is SYDVKM. The CDR3 sequence is 11 residues long. The CDR3 sequence: CASWGFYGYTF. In DNA, the CDR3 is TGTGCCAGCTGGGGTTTCTATGGCTACACCTTC.

The chain couples TRBV6-1 to TRBJ2-1; D is ambiguous. CDR3 length: 11 amino acids. With 8 bases removed from V and 5 bases from J, the gap between germline ends came to 7 bases. The germline V gene encodes CDR1 MNHNS and CDR2 SASEGT. CDR3 in amino acids: CASPRNNEQFF. Here the CDR3 DNA reads TGTGCCAGCCCCCGGAACAATGAGCAGTTCTTC.

This clonotype has ten or more counts. This chain joins TRBV9 and TRBJ2-7; unclear D gene. V dropped 0 bases and J dropped 0 bases, with 10 bases sitting between them. This CDR3 region has 15 residues. Germline assignment: CDR1 SGDLS and CDR2 YYNGEE. The CDR3 sequence: CASSVGAVTSYEQYF. CDR3 nucleotides: TGTGCCAGCAGCGTAGGGGCGGTAACCTCCTACGAGCAGTACTTC.

This clonotype turned up a few times. The chain joins TRBV15 to TRBJ1-2; unclear D gene. CDR1 LNHNV and CDR2 YYDKDF come from the germline V gene (reference sequence). The CDR3 runs to 15 residues. Trimming left V 0 bases short and J 2 bases short, with 10 bases between. This CDR3 reads CATSREDPWNYGYTF. In DNA form, the CDR3 reads TGTGCCACCAGCAGAGAGGACCCTTGGAACTATGGCTACACCTTC. The variable domain in full, with the rest retrieved from reference TRBV15 and TRBJ1-2, is DAMVIQNPRYQVTQFGKPVTLSCSQTLNHNVMYWYQQKSSQAPKLLFHYYDKDFNNEADTPDNFQSRRPNTSFCFLDIRSPGLGDTAMYLCATSREDPWNYGYTFGSGTRLTVV.

There are many counts of this clonotype. The gene calls are TRBV3-1 and TRBJ2-7; D remains unclear. The CDR3 runs to 12 residues. The germline V and J ends were trimmed by 1 base and 0 bases, with 1 base remaining between them. Germline-derived CDR1 and CDR2 are LGHDT and YNNKEL (reference sequence). In DNA, the CDR3 is TGTGCCAGCAGCCAAGCCTCCTACGAGCAGTACTTC. As protein: CASSQASYEQYF.

The rearrangement links TRBV6-1 to TRBJ2-1; possible D gene TRBD2, 6 bases. The CDR3 has 15 amino acids. Trimming left V 1 base short and J 0 bases short, with 7 bases between. Germline loops: CDR1 MNHNS, CDR2 SASEGT. CDR3 nucleotides: TGTGCCAGCAGTGAAGTAGCGGCCTCCTACAATGAGCAGTTCTTC. Translating gives CASSEVAASYNEQFF.

V gene TRBV18 combines with J gene TRBJ2-7; possibly TRBD1 for D (6 bases). V was shortened by 3 bases and J by 0 bases, with 9 bases between the two germline ends. The CDR3 consists of 14 residues. Per germline, CDR1 KGHSH and CDR2 LQKENI. CDR3 protein: CASSPGTISYEQYF. The CDR3 DNA reads as TGTGCCAGCTCACCCGGGACAATCTCCTACGAGCAGTACTTC. The full variable domain, with the rest looked up from reference TRBV18 and TRBJ2-7, is NAGVMQNPRHLVRRRGQEARLRCSPMKGHSHVYWYRQLPEEGLKFMVYLQKENIIDESGMPKERFSAEFPKEGPSILRIQQVVRGDSAAYFCASSPGTISYEQYFGPGTRLTVT.

The sample holds many counts of this clonotype. This chain uses TRBV30 with TRBJ1-1, with D unresolved. The CDR3 is made up of 12 amino acids. V was pared by 2 bases and J by 2 bases, with 6 bases between. Germline V gives CDR1 GTSNPN, CDR2 SVGIG (reference sequence). The CDR3: CAWSTTNTEAFF. The CDR3 region has the DNA TGTGCCTGGAGTACAACAAACACTGAAGCTTTCTTT.

This clonotype was detected many times. This sequence joins TRBV10-3 and TRBJ2-7; D might be TRBD2 (6 bases). Germline loops: CDR1 ENHRY, CDR2 SYGVKD. The CDR3 runs to 18 residues. Trimming removed 1 base from V and 0 bases from J, with 19 bases in between. DNA of the CDR3: TGTGCCATCAGTGAGTGGAGGGCCTTACAGGATTCCTCCTACGAGCAGTACTTC. As protein: CAISEWRALQDSSYEQYF.

A few counts support this clonotype. The rearrangement joins TRBV6-2 or TRBV6-3 to TRBJ2-1; 12 bases fit TRBD1. With V trimmed by 6 bases and J by 8 bases, 8 bases remained unmatched. Germline assignment: CDR1 MNHEY and CDR2 SVGEGT. This CDR3 comprises 15 residues. CDR3 in DNA: TGTGCCAGCAGCAACACCGGGACAGGGGGCGATGAGCAGTTCTTC. It is translated as CASSNTGTGGDEQFF.

The rearrangement uses TRBV29-1 and TRBJ1-2; D not certain. The CDR3 length is 12 residues. Trimming cost V 6 bases and J 4 bases, with 12 bases left between them. Germline V gene lookup returns CDR1 SQVTM and CDR2 ANQGSEA. The CDR3, as DNA: TGCAGCGTACAAGGCCAAGGCTATGGCTACACCTTC. Amino acids: CSVQGQGYGYTF.

This clonotype appeared many times. The genes are TRBV28 and TRBJ1-1; no definite D call. The germline V gene has CDR1 MDHEN and CDR2 SYDVKM. The CDR3 extends over 14 amino acids. V lost 7 bases to trimming and J lost 11 bases, with 23 bases between them. The CDR3 region is CASIPELEAPAAFF. The CDR3 coding sequence is TGTGCCAGCATTCCCGAACTGGAGGCGCCGGCGGCTTTCTTT.

This clonotype was counted between two and nine times. The chain joins TRBV19 to TRBJ2-2; no clear D gene. V dropped 3 bases and J dropped 4 bases, with 6 bases sitting between them. Looked up from germline, CDR1 is LNHDA and CDR2 is SQIVND (reference sequence). The CDR3 extends over 13 amino acids. CDR3 bases: TGTGCCAGTAGTATGTACAGCACCGGGGAGCTGTTTTTT. Protein product: CASSMYSTGELFF.

The chain links TRBV28 to TRBJ2-7; 9 positions match TRBD1. V gave up 10 bases and J gave up 2 bases; unmatched junction bases: 9. In germline, CDR1 is MDHEN, CDR2 SYDVKM. This CDR3 is 14 amino acids long. CDR3 DNA: TGTGCCACCTGGGGGAGACAGGGGGCCTACGAGCAGTACTTC. This gives the protein CATWGRQGAYEQYF.

This clonotype was picked up many times. The CDR3 DNA sequence: TGTGCCAGCAGCCCTAGGACAGGGTTAAGGAACACTGAAGCTTTCTTT. As protein: CASSPRTGLRNTEAFF. The chain joins TRBV11-3 to TRBJ1-1, with 8 bases that match TRBD1. Germline loops: CDR1 SGHNT, CDR2 YENEEA. This CDR3 has 16 amino acids. Trimming at V came to 5 bases and at J to 1 base, leaving 9 bases not matched to a gene.

This clonotype was seen at least ten times. The chain uses TRBV25-1 and TRBJ1-2, with D possibly being TRBD1 (5 bases). Germline V gene lookup returns CDR1 MGHDK and CDR2 SYGVNS. Trimming removed 4 bases from V and 0 bases from J, with 18 bases in between. This CDR3 comprises 17 residues. The CDR3 DNA reads TGTGCCAGCAGTGGGGGGGAAACCGTCCCAGCTAACTATGGCTACACCTTC. Translating it yields CASSGGETVPANYGYTF.

The V call is TRBV7-2, the J call TRBJ2-5; 11 bases fit TRBD2. The CDR3 length is 16 residues. After removal of 1 base from V and 2 bases from J, the junction contained 3 bases not matched to a gene. The germline V gene has CDR1 SGHTA and CDR2 FQGNSA. The chain's CDR3 is CASSLERLAGQETQYF. As DNA, the CDR3 is TGTGCCAGCAGCTTAGAAAGACTAGCGGGGCAAGAGACCCAGTACTTC.

This clonotype was counted only a few times. The V and J genes are TRBV6-1 and TRBJ2-7, with a tentative D call TRBD2 (5 bases). The CDR3 extends over 17 amino acids. Germline values: CDR1 MNHNS, CDR2 SASEGT. V was clipped by 7 bases and J by 6 bases, with 28 bases between them. CDR3 nucleotides: TGTGCCAGCACCTCCTTCAGGACTCCGTCTAGATCGGGCGAGCAGTACTTC. Its translation is CASTSFRTPSRSGEQYF.

This clonotype was detected many times. CDR3 amino acids: CASSLTIRTGQNGELFF. CDR3 in DNA: TGTGCCAGCAGCTTGACAATCCGGACAGGGCAGAACGGGGAGCTGTTTTTT. This chain links TRBV11-2 with TRBJ2-2; 8 bases align to TRBD1. The CDR3 consists of 17 residues. Trimming took 3 bases from V and 7 from J; bases not matched to a gene: 13. In germline, CDR1 is SGHAT, CDR2 FQNNGV.

The table lists this clonotype with many counts. The rearrangement uses TRBV20-1 and TRBJ1-4; a possible D gene is TRBD1 (5 bases). From germline, CDR1 is DFQATT and CDR2 SNEGSKA (reference sequence). This CDR3 contains 11 residues. The V end was cut by 5 bases, the J end by 8 bases, with 9 bases between. The CDR3 DNA reads as TGCAGTGCTTCGGGGACCGAAAAACTGTTTTTT. Its protein product is CSASGTEKLFF.

V gene TRBV9 combines with J gene TRBJ2-2, with 7 bases lining up with TRBD1. The junction had 5 bases not matched to a gene; V was cut back by 4 bases and J by 5 bases. Germline CDR1 SGDLS, CDR2 YYNGEE. CDR3 length equals 14 residues. In DNA form, the CDR3 reads TGTGCCAGCAGCATGACAGGGTCTACCGGGGAGCTGTTTTTT. The encoded protein is CASSMTGSTGELFF.

This clonotype showed up just a few times. The chain is built from TRBV14 and TRBJ2-7; possible D gene TRBD1, 6 bases. There are 12 residues in the CDR3. From germline, CDR1 is SGHDN and CDR2 FVKESK. The ends were cut back, 4 bases at V and 6 bases at J, with 10 bases in the middle. The CDR3 bases are TGTGCCAGCAGCCGAAACAGGGTCGAGCAGTACTTC. Its translation: CASSRNRVEQYF. The variable domain in full, with the rest retrieved from reference TRBV14 and TRBJ2-7, is EAGVTQFPSHSVIEKGQTVTLRCDPISGHDNLYWYRRVMGKEIKFLLHFVKESKQDESGMPNNRFLAERTGGTYSTLKVQPAELEDSGVYFCASSRNRVEQYFGPGTRLTVT.

This clonotype was seen ten or more times. This chain connects TRBV11-3 to TRBJ1-3; D perhaps matches TRBD1 (5 bases). V lost 2 bases and J lost 2, with 10 bases in between. The CDR3 contains 15 residues. CDR1 is SGHNT and CDR2 is YENEEA in the germline V gene. The CDR3 coding sequence is TGTGCCAGCAGCTTAATCCGGGGCCCTGGAAACACCATATATTTT. Encoded protein: CASSLIRGPGNTIYF.

This clonotype was seen ten or more times. The rearrangement joins TRBV24-1 to TRBJ2-5; 9 bases map to TRBD1. This CDR3 contains 16 residues. J gave up 4 bases and V 2 bases, and 7 bases lay outside the gene matches. Germline-derived CDR1 and CDR2 are KGHDR and SFDVKD. The CDR3 loop is CATSDWYGGQGETQYF. Here the CDR3 DNA reads TGTGCCACCAGTGATTGGTACGGGGGACAGGGAGAGACCCAGTACTTC.

This clonotype appeared a few times. DNA for the CDR3: TGTGCCATCCGCCGGGCCGCGAACACCGGGGAGCTGTTTTTT. Protein sequence: CAIRRAANTGELFF. This sequence joins TRBV10-3 and TRBJ2-2; D gene uncertain. The germline CDR1 and CDR2 sequences are ENHRY and SYGVKD. The germline V and J ends were trimmed by 8 bases and 0 bases, with 10 bases remaining between them. The CDR3 extends over 14 amino acids.